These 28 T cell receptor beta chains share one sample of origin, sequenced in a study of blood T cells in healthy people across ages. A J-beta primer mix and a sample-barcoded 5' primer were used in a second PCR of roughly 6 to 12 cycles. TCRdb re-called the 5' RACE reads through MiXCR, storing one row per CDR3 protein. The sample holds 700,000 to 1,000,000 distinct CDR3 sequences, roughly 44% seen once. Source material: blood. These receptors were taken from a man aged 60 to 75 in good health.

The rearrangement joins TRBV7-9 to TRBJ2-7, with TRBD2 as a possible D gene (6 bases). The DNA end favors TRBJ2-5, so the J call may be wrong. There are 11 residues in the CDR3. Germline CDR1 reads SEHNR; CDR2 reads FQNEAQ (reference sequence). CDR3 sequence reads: CASSGGETQYF. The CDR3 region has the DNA TGTGCCAGCAGCGGGGGGGAGACCCAGTACTTC.

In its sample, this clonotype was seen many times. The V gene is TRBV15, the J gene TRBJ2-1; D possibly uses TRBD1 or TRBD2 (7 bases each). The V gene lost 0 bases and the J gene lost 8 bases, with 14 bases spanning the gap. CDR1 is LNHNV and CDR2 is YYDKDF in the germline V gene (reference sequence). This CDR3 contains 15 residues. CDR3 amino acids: CATSRDRQGGDEQFF. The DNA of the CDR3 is TGTGCCACCAGCAGAGACCGACAGGGAGGGGATGAGCAGTTCTTC.

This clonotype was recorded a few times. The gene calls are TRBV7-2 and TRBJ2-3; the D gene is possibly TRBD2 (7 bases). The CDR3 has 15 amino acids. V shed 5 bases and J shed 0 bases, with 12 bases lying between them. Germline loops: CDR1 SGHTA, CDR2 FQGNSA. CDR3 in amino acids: CASSRGGLSTDTQYF. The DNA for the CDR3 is TGTGCCAGCAGCCGCGGGGGCCTTAGCACAGATACGCAGTATTTT.

This CDR3 reads CSVEEVEGRGNTIYF. In nucleotides, the CDR3 is TGCAGCGTTGAAGAAGTGGAGGGTCGGGGAAACACCATATATTTT. The rearrangement uses TRBV29-1 and TRBJ1-3; D not resolved. This CDR3 is built from 15 residues. The germline CDR1 and CDR2 sequences are SQVTM and ANQGSEA. V was shortened by 0 bases and J by 4 bases, with 13 bases between the two germline ends.

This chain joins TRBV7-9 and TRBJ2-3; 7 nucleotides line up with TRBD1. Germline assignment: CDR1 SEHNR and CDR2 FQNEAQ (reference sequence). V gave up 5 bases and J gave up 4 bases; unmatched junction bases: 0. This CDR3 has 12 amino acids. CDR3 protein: CASSQGADTQYF. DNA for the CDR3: TGTGCCAGCAGCCAGGGGGCAGATACGCAGTATTTT.

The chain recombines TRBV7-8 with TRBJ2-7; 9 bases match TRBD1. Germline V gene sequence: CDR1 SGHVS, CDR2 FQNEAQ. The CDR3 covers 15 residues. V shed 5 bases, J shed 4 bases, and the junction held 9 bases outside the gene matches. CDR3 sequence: CASSPSDRGWYEQYF. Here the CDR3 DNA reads TGTGCCAGCAGCCCTAGCGACAGGGGGTGGTACGAGCAGTACTTC.

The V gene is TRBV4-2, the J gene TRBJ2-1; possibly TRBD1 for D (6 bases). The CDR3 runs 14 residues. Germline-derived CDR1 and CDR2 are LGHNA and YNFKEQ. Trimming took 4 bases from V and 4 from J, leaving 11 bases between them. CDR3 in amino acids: CASSPDRFYNEQFF. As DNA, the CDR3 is TGTGCCAGCAGCCCCGACAGGTTTTACAATGAGCAGTTCTTC.

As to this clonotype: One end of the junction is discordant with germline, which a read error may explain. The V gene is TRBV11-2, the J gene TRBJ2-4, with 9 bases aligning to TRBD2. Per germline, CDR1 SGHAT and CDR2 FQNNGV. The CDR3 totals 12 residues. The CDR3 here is CASSGGGGIRYF. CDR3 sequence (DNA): TGTGCCAGCAGCGGCGGGGGGGGCATTCGGTACTTC. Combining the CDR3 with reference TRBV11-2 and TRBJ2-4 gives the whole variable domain EAGVAQSPRYKIIEKRQSVAFWCNPISGHATLYWYQQILGQGPKLLIQFQNNGVVDDSQLPKDRFSAERLKGVDSTLKIQPAKLEDSAVYLCASSGGGGIRYFGAGTRLSVL.

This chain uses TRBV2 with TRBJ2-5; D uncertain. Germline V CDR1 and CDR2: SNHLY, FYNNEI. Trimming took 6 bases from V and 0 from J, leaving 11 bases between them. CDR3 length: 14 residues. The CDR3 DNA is TGTGCCAGCAGCCCCCTCCTCCACCAAGAGACCCAGTACTTC. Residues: CASSPLLHQETQYF.

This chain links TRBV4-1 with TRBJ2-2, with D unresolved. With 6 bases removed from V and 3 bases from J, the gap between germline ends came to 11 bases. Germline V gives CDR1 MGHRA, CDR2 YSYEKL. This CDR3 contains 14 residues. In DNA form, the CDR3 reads TGCGCCAGCAGAGTACAGTCGGACACCGGGGAGCTGTTTTTT. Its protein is CASRVQSDTGELFF.

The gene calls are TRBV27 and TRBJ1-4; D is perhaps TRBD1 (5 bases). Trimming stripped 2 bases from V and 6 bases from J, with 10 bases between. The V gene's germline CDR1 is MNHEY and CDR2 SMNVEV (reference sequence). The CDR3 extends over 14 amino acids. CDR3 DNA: TGTGCCAGCAGTTTAAGGGGATTTCATGAAAAACTGTTTTTT. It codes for CASSLRGFHEKLFF.

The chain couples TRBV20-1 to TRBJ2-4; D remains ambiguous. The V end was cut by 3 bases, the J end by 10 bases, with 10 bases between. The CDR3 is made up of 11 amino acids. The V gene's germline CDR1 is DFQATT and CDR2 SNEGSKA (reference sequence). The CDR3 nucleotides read TGCAGTGCTAGGGGCCTTGGGATTCAGTACTTC. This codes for CSARGLGIQYF.

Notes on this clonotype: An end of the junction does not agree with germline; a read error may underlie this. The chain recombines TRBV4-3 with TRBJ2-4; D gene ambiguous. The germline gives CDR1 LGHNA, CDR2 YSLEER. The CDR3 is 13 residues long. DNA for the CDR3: TGCGCCAGCAGCCAAGATGGGCGAAACCTTCAGTACTTC. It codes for CASSQDGRNLQYF.

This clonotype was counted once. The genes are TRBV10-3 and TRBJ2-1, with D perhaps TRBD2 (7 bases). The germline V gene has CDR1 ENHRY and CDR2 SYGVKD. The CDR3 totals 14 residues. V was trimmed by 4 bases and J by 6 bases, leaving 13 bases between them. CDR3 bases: TGTGCCATCAGTGGACGGGGGGCGGGCAATGAGCAGTTCTTC. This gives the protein CAISGRGAGNEQFF.

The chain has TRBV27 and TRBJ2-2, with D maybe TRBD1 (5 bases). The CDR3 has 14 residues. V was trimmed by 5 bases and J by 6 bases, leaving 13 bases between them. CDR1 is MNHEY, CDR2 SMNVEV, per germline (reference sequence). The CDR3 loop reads CASSMRQLAGELFF. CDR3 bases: TGTGCCAGCAGTATGCGACAGCTCGCCGGGGAGCTGTTTTTT.

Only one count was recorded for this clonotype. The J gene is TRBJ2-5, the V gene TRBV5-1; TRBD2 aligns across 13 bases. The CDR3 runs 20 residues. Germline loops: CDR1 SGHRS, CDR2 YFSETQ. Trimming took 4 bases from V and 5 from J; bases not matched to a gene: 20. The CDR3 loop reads CASSPAKTSGGGYSPETQYF. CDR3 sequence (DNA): TGCGCCAGCAGCCCCGCAAAAACTAGCGGGGGGGGTTATTCGCCGGAGACCCAGTACTTC.

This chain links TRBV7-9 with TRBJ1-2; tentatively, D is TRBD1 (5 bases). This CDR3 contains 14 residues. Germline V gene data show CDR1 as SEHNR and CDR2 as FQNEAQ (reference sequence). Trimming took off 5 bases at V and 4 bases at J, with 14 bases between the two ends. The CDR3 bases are TGTGCCAGCAGCCCTGATATCGGGGGCTATGGCTACACCTTC. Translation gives CASSPDIGGYGYTF. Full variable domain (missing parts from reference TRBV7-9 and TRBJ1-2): DTGVSQNPRHKITKRGQNVTFRCDPISEHNRLYWYRQTLGQGPEFLTYFQNEAQLEKSRLLSDRFSAERPKGSFSTLEIQRTEQGDSAMYLCASSPDIGGYGYTFGSGTRLTVV.

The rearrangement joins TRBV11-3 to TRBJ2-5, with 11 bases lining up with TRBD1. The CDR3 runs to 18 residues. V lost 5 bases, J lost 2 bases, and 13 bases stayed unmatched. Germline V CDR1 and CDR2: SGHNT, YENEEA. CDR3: CASSRTGGLLVPQETQYF. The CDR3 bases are TGTGCCAGCAGCAGGACAGGGGGCCTACTCGTGCCACAAGAGACCCAGTACTTC. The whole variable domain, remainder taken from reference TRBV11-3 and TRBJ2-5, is EAGVVQSPRYKIIEKKQPVAFWCNPISGHNTLYWYLQNLGQGPELLIRYENEEAVDDSQLPKDRFSAERLKGVDSTLKIQPAELGDSAVYLCASSRTGGLLVPQETQYFGPGTRLLVL.

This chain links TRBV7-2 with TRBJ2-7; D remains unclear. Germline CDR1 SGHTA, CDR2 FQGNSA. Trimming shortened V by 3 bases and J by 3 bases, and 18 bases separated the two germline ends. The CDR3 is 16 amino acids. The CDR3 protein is CASSFPGKSKNYEQYF. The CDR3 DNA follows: TGTGCCAGCAGCTTTCCAGGTAAAAGTAAAAACTACGAGCAGTACTTC.

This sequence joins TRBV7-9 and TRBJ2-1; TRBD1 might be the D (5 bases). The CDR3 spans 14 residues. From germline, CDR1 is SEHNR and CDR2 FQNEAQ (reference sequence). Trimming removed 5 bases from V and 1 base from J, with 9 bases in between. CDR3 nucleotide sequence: TGTGCCAGCAGCCCCAGGGTATCCTACAATGAGCAGTTCTTC. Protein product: CASSPRVSYNEQFF.

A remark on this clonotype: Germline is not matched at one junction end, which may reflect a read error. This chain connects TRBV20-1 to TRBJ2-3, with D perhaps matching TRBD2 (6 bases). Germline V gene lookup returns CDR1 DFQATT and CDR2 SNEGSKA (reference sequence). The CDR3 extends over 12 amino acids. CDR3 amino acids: CSARDTSSAQYF. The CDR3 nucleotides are TGCAGTGCCAGAGATACTAGCTCGGCGCAGTATTTT.

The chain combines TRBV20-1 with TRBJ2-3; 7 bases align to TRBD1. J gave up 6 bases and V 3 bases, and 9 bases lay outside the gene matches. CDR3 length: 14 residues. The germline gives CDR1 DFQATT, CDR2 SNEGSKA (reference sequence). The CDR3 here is CSARTGFRRDTQYF. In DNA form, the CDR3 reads TGCAGTGCTAGGACAGGGTTTAGAAGGGATACGCAGTATTTT.

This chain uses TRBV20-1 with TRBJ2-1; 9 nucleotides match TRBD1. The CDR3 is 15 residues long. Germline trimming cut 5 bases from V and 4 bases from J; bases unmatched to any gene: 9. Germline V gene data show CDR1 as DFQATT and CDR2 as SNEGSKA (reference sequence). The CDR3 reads CSARTGASSYNEQFF. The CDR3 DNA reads TGCAGTGCTCGGACAGGGGCGTCGTCATACAATGAGCAGTTCTTC.

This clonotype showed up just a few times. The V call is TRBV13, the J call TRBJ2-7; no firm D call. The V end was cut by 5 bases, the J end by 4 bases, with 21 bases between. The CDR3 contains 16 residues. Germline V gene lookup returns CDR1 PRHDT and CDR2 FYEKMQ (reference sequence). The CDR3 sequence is CASSRAPAGEKYEQYF. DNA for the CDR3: TGTGCCAGCAGCAGGGCCCCGGCAGGAGAGAAATACGAGCAGTACTTC.

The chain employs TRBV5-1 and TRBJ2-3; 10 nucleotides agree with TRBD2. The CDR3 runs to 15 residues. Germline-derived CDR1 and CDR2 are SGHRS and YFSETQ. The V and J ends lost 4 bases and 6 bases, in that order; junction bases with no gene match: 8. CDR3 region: CASSIQAGGTDTQYF. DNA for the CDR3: TGCGCCAGCAGCATCCAAGCGGGGGGGACGGATACGCAGTATTTT.

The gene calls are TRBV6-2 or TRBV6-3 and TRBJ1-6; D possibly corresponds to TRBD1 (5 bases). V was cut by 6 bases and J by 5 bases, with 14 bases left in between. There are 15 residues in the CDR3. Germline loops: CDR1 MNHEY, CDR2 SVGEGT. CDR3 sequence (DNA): TGTGCCAGCAGCTACCGGACAAGTAATAATTCACCCCTCCACTTT. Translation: CASSYRTSNNSPLHF.

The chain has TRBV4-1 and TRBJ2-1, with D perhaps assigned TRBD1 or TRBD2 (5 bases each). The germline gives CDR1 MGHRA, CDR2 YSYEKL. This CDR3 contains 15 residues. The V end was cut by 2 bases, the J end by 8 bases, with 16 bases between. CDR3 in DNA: TGCGCCAGCAGCCAACGGACACCTCGGGACGATGAGCAGTTCTTC. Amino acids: CASSQRTPRDDEQFF.

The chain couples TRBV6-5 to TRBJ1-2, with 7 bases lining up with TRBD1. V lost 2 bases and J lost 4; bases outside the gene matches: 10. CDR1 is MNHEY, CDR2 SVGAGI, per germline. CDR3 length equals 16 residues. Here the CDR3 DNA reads TGTGCCAGCAGTTACGACAACAGGGGAGGGATCTATGGCTACACCTTC. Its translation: CASSYDNRGGIYGYTF.